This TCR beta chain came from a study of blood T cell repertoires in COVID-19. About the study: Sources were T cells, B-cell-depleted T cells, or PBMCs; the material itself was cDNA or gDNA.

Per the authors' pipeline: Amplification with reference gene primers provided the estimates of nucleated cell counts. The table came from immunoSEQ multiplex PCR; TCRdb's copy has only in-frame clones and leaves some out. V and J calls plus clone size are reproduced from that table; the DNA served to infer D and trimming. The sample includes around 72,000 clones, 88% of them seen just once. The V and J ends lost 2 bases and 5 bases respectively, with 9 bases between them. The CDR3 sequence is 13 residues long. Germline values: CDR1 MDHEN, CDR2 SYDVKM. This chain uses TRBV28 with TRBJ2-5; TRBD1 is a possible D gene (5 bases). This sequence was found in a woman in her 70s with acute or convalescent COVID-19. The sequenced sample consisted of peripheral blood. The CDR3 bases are TGTGCCAGCAGTTTAAGGGGCGCGGAGACCCAGTACTTC. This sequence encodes CASSLRGAETQYF. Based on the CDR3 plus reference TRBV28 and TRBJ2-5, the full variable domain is DVKVTQSSRYLVKRTGEKVFLECVQDMDHENMFWYRQDPGLGLRLIYFSYDVKMKEKGDIPEGYSVSREKKERFSLILESASTNQTSMYLCASSLRGAETQYFGPGTRLLVL.